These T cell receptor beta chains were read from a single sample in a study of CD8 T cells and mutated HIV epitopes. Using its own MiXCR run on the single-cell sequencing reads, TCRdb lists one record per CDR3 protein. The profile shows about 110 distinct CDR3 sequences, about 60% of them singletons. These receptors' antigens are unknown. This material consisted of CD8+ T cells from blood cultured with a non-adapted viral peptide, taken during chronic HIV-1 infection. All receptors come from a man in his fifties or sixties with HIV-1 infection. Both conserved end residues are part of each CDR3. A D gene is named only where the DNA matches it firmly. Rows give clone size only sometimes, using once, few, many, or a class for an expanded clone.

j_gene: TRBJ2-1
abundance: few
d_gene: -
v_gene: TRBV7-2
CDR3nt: TGTGCCAGCAGCTCTCAAGGGCAGGGCTACAATGAGCAGTTCTTC
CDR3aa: CASSSQGQGYNEQFF

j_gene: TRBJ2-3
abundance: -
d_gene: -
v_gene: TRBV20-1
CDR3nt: -
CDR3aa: CSASNKGRVPIRSIF

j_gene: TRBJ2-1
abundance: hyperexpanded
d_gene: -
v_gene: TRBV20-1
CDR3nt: TGCAGTGCTAGTAACAAGGGCCGGGTGAATGAGCAGTTCTTC
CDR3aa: CSASNKGRVNEQFF

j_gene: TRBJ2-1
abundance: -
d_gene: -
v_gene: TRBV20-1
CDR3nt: TGCAGCCCCTTCCCACTGTGCTCCTACAATGAGCAGTTCTTC
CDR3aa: CSPFPLCSYNEQFF

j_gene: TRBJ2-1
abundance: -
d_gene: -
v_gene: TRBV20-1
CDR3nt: TGCAGTGCTAGTAACAAGGGCCGGGTGAAGCAGTTCTTC
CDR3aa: CSASNKGRVKQFF